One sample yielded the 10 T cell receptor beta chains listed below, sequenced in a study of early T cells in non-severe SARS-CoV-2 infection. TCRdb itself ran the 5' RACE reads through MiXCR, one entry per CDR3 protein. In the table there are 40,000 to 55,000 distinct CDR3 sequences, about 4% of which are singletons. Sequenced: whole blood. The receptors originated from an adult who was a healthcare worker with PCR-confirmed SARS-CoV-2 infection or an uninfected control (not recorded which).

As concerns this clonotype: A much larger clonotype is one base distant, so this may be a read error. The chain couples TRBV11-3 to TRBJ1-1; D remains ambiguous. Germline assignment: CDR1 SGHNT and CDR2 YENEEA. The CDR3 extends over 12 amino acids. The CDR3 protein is CTSSPPLAEAFF. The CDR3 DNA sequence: TGTACCAGCAGCCCGCCTTTAGCTGAAGCTTTCTTT.

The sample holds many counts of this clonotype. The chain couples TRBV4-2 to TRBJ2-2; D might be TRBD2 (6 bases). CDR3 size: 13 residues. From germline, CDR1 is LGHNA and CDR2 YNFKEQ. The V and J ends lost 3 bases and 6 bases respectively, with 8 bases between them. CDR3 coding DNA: TGTGCCAGCAGCCAGGGGGAGGCCGGGGAGCTGTTTTTT. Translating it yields CASSQGEAGELFF.

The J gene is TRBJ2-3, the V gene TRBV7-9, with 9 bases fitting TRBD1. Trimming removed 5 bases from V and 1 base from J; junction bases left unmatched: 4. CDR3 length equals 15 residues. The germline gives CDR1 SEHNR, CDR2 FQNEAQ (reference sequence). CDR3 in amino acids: CASSRGQGGTDTQYF. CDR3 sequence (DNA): TGTGCCAGCAGCCGGGGACAGGGAGGCACAGATACGCAGTATTTT. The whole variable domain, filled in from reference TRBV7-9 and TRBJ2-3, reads DTGVSQNPRHKITKRGQNVTFRCDPISEHNRLYWYRQTLGQGPEFLTYFQNEAQLEKSRLLSDRFSAERPKGSFSTLEIQRTEQGDSAMYLCASSRGQGGTDTQYFGPGTRLTVL.

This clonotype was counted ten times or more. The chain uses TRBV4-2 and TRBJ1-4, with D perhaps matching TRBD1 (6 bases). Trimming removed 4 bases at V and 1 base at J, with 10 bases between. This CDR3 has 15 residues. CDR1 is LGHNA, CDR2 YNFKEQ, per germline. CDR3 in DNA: TGTGCCAGCAGCCGGGGGCTACAAACTAATGAAAAACTGTTTTTT. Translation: CASSRGLQTNEKLFF.

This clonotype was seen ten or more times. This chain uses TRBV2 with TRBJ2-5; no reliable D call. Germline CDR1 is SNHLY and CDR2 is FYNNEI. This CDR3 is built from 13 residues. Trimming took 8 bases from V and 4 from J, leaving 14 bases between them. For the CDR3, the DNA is TGTGCCAGCTTACGAAGTTTCGGAGAGACCCAGTACTTC. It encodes CASLRSFGETQYF.

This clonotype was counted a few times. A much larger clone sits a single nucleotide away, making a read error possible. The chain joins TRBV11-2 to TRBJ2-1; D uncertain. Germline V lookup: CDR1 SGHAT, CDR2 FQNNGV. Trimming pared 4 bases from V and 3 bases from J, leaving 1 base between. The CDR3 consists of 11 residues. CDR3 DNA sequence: TGTGCCAGCAGCTACTACAATGAGCAGTTCTTC. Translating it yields CASSYYNEQFF.

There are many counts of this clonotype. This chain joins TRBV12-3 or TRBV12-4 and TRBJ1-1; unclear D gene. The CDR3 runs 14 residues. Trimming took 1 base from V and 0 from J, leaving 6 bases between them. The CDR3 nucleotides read TGTGCCAGCAGTTTAGGTGGGCTGAACACTGAAGCTTTCTTT. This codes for CASSLGGLNTEAFF.

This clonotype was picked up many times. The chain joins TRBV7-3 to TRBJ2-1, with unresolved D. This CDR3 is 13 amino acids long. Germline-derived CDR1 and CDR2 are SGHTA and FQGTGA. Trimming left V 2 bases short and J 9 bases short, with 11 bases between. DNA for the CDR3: TGTGCCAGCAGCTTAGGGTCAGAACGTGAGCAGTTCTTC. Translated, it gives CASSLGSEREQFF.

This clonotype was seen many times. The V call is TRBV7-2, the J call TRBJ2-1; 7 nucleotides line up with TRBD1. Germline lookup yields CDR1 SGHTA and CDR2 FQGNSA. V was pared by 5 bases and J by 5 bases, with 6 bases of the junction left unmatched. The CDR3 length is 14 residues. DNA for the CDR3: TGTGCCAGCAGCCCTACAGGGGTCCACAATGAGCAGTTCTTC. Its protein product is CASSPTGVHNEQFF. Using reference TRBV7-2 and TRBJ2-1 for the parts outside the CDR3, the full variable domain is GAGVSQSPSNKVTEKGKDVELRCDPISGHTALYWYRQSLGQGLEFLIYFQGNSAPDKSGLPSDRFSAERTGGSVSTLTIQRTQQEDSAVYLCASSPTGVHNEQFFGPGTRLTVL.

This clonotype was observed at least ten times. In DNA, the CDR3 is TGTGCCAGCAGCTTCTCTAGCGGGAGGAGGGTCAATGAGCAGTTCTTC. It specifies CASSFSSGRRVNEQFF. The chain links TRBV5-4 to TRBJ2-1; 11 nucleotides line up with TRBD2. This CDR3 comprises 16 residues. With 2 bases clipped from V and 6 bases from J, the junction kept 7 bases outside the gene matches. Germline CDR1 and CDR2: SGHNT and YYREEE (reference sequence).